One sample yielded the 12 T cell receptor beta chains listed below, sequenced in a study of early T cells in non-severe SARS-CoV-2 infection. TCRdb ran MiXCR on the 5' RACE reads and lists one entry per CDR3 protein. In the table there are fewer than 60,000 distinct CDR3 sequences, around a tenth of which are singletons. Here the sequenced sample was whole blood, taken at baseline. Receptors originate from an adult who was a healthcare worker with PCR-confirmed SARS-CoV-2 infection or an uninfected control (not recorded which).

This clonotype has ten or more counts. The chain combines TRBV7-6 with TRBJ2-1, with 9 positions matching TRBD2. CDR3 length: 15 residues. J gave up 4 bases and V 5 bases, and 6 bases lay outside the gene matches. Germline CDR1 and CDR2: SGHVS and FNYEAQ. CDR3: CASSPQAGGYNEQFF. CDR3 coding DNA: TGTGCCAGCAGCCCCCAAGCGGGGGGATACAATGAGCAGTTCTTC.

This clonotype appeared many times. This rearrangement joins TRBV7-2 to TRBJ1-4; D is perhaps TRBD1 (5 bases). The germline V gene encodes CDR1 SGHTA and CDR2 FQGNSA. Between the trimmed V and J ends, which lost 5 bases and 4 bases, there was a span of 11 bases. This CDR3 comprises 14 residues. CDR3 in amino acids: CASSQRQGNEKLFF. The CDR3 DNA reads as TGTGCCAGCAGCCAGAGGCAGGGTAATGAAAAACTGTTTTTT.

Only a few counts were recorded for this clonotype. The J gene is TRBJ1-5, the V gene TRBV4-3, with 8 bases matching TRBD1. Germline CDR1 and CDR2: LGHNA and YSLEER. The CDR3 extends over 16 amino acids. Trimming took 0 bases from V and 6 from J; bases not matched to a gene: 7. The CDR3 sequence is CASSQEETGDRQPQHF. The CDR3 nucleotides are TGCGCCAGCAGCCAAGAAGAGACAGGGGACCGTCAGCCCCAGCATTTT.

The J gene is TRBJ1-5, the V gene TRBV6-5; no firm D call. The V gene lost 3 bases and the J gene lost 2 bases, with 8 bases spanning the gap. The CDR3 is 14 residues long. Germline V gives CDR1 MNHEY, CDR2 SVGAGI. The CDR3 coding sequence is TGTGCCAGCAGTTATTCCGGGGGCAATCAGCCCCAGCATTTT. This translates into CASSYSGGNQPQHF.

This clonotype appeared a few times. Here the CDR3 DNA reads TGCAGTGCCCTAAGCGGGACAGAGAGTTGGCGGGTGAACACTGAAGCTTTCTTT. Translating gives CSALSGTESWRVNTEAFF. The chain is built from TRBV20-1 and TRBJ1-1, with 7 bases aligning to TRBD1. Germline trimming cut 6 bases from V and 0 bases from J; bases unmatched to any gene: 19. The CDR3 sequence is 18 residues long. CDR1 and CDR2 (germline): DFQATT, SNEGSKA (reference sequence).

This clonotype was seen at least ten times. The chain employs TRBV29-1 and TRBJ1-2; D call uncertain. With 6 bases removed from V and 5 bases from J, the gap between germline ends came to 7 bases. Germline CDR1 reads SQVTM; CDR2 reads ANQGSEA. The CDR3 runs 10 residues. The CDR3 sequence: CSVAEYGYTF. The CDR3 nucleotides are TGCAGCGTAGCAGAGTATGGCTACACCTTC.

In its sample, this clonotype was seen many times. V and J are TRBV20-1 and TRBJ1-2; D not resolved. CDR1 DFQATT and CDR2 SNEGSKA come from the germline V gene (reference sequence). CDR3 length equals 14 residues. Trimming removed 6 bases at V and 7 bases at J, with 21 bases between. For the CDR3, the DNA is TGCAGTGCCACCTTCGCGGGTTTCGACTCTGGCTACACCTTC. The encoded protein is CSATFAGFDSGYTF.

V is TRBV10-1 and J is TRBJ2-7; TRBD2 matches at 8 bases. The CDR3 contains 16 residues. CDR1 is WNHNN and CDR2 is SYGVQD in the germline V gene (reference sequence). J gave up 2 bases and V 3 bases, and 9 bases lay outside the gene matches. The CDR3 DNA reads TGCGCCAGCAGTGATCTAGCGGGTACAACCCCCTACGAGCAGTACTTC. Translating gives CASSDLAGTTPYEQYF.

This clonotype was picked up a small number of times. J is TRBJ2-3 and V is TRBV7-2; D not certain. V lost 4 bases and J 5 bases, leaving 10 bases between the germline ends. This CDR3 has 13 amino acids. Germline lookup yields CDR1 SGHTA and CDR2 FQGNSA. DNA of the CDR3: TGTGCCAGCAGCTGGAAGCGAGGAGATACGCAGTATTTT. This translates into CASSWKRGDTQYF.

The chain couples TRBV7-6 to TRBJ1-1; a weak D match, TRBD1 (5 bases). The CDR3 consists of 13 residues. The germline V gene encodes CDR1 SGHVS and CDR2 FNYEAQ. V lost 6 bases and J 11 bases, leaving 19 bases between the germline ends. CDR3 residues: CASSSRDGKEAFF. The CDR3 bases are TGTGCCAGCAGTTCCCGGGACGGAAAAGAGGCTTTCTTT.

This clonotype occurred a few times. The chain is built from TRBV7-9 and TRBJ2-5, with 7 bases identical to TRBD2. After removal of 3 bases from V and 1 base from J, the junction contained 2 bases not matched to a gene. CDR1 is SEHNR and CDR2 is FQNEAQ in the germline V gene (reference sequence). The CDR3 sequence is 14 residues long. The CDR3 bases are TGTGCCAGCAGCTTGTCTAGCGGCCAAGAGACCCAGTACTTC. Encoded protein: CASSLSSGQETQYF.

About this clonotype itself: Germline and junction disagree at one end, which may indicate a read error. The chain joins TRBV28 to TRBJ1-1, with D uncertain. There are 12 residues in the CDR3. Looked up from germline, CDR1 is MDHEN and CDR2 is SYDVKM. The CDR3 DNA reads TGTGCCAGCAGGTCAGAGAACATTGAAGCTTTCTTT. Protein product: CASRSENIEAFF.